The rows below give T cell receptor gamma chains drawn from one sample of a study of Vδ1+ human thymocytes. With CATT, TCRdb re-called clones from the multiplex PCR reads. Seen here are more than 35,000 gamma-chain clones, roughly a fifth observed once, and the top ten hold about 1.8%. Sequenced input: Vdelta1+ gamma-delta thymocytes from the thymus. The receptors derive from a girl under two years old who had congenital heart surgery. Both conserved end residues are part of each CDR3. Clone size is stated in some rows and not others, as once, few, many or a class when expanded.

j_call,clone_size,cdr3_length,v_call,cdr3_nt,cdr3_aa
TRGJ1/TRGJ2,-,17,TRGV3,TGTGCCACCTGGGACAGGCCGACTTGGCCGAATTATTATAAGAAACTCTTT,CATWDRPTWPNYYKKLF
TRGJ1/TRGJ2,-,13,TRGV2,TGTGCCACCTGGGATCCCCCAATCGATAAGAAACTCTTT,CATWDPPIDKKLF
TRGJ1/TRGJ2,-,15,TRGV3,TGTGCCACCTGGGACAGCGAGCCTCTTTATTATAAGAAACTCTTT,CATWDSEPLYYKKLF
TRGJ1/TRGJ2,few,11,TRGV9,TGTGCCTTGTGGGAGGTGGCCAAGAAACTCTTT,CALWEVAKKLF
TRGJP2,few,15,TRGV8,TGTGCCACCTGGGATAGGCCAGGTAGTGATTGGATCAAGACGTTT,CATWDRPGSDWIKTF
TRGJ1/TRGJ2,-,12,TRGV2,TGTGCCACCCGGGACGCGGGGTATAAGAAACTCTTT,CATRDAGYKKLF
TRGJ1/TRGJ2,few,13,TRGV3,TGTGCCACCTGGGACCCTCCGAAGTATAAGAAACTCTTT,CATWDPPKYKKLF
TRGJ1/TRGJ2,-,17,TRGV8,TGTGCCACCTGGGATAGGCCGTCCAAACGCGGGGGTTATAAGAAACTCTTT,CATWDRPSKRGGYKKLF
TRGJ1/TRGJ2,-,13,TRGV4,TGTGCCACCTGGGATGGGGGGTATTATAAGAAACTCTTT,CATWDGGYYKKLF
TRGJ1/TRGJ2,-,10,TRGV3,TGTGCCACCTGGGACAGGCTTACGGTCTTT,CATWDRLTVF
TRGJ1/TRGJ2,few,16,TRGV8,TGTGCCACCTGGGATACGACGAAAGGCCATTATTATAAGAAACTCTTT,CATWDTTKGHYYKKLF
TRGJP2,-,17,TRGV9,TGTGCCTTGTGGGAGGTTCCGGGGCCTAGTAGTGATTGGATCAAGACGTTT,CALWEVPGPSSDWIKTF
TRGJP2,-,15,TRGV2,TGTGCCACCTGGGACGGGCCAAGTAGTGATTGGATCAAGACGTTT,CATWDGPSSDWIKTF
TRGJ1/TRGJ2,-,14,TRGV2,TGTGCCACCTGGGACGGGCAGGCTTATTATAAGAAACTCTTT,CATWDGQAYYKKLF
TRGJP2,many,14,TRGV2,TGTGCCACCTGGGACGGTCGTAGTGATTGGATCAAGACGTTT,CATWDGRSDWIKTF
TRGJ1/TRGJ2,few,13,TRGV4,TGTGCCACCTGGGATGTGACATATTATAAGAAACTCTTT,CATWDVTYYKKLF
TRGJP2,once,16,TRGV9,TGTGCCTTGTGGGAGGCTCGACGTAGTAGTGATTGGATCAAGACGTTT,CALWEARRSSDWIKTF
TRGJ1/TRGJ2,-,15,TRGV2,TGTGCCACCTGGGACGGGCAGGGAAATTATTATAAGAAACTCTTT,CATWDGQGNYYKKLF
TRGJ1/TRGJ2,few,12,TRGV9,TGTGCCTCTCGGAGGGGTGGTTATAAGAAACTCTTT,CASRRGGYKKLF
TRGJ1/TRGJ2,-,11,TRGV2,TGTGCCACCTGGGTGAATTATAAGAAACTCTTT,CATWVNYKKLF
TRGJ1/TRGJ2,-,13,TRGV4,TGTGCCACCTGGGGTGGGTATTATTATAAGAAACTCTTT,CATWGGYYYKKLF
TRGJ1/TRGJ2,-,11,TRGV8,TGTGCCACCTGGGATTTAACTAAGAAACTCTTT,CATWDLTKKLF
TRGJ1/TRGJ2,few,13,TRGV3,TGTGCCACCTGGGACAGGCCTTCTAAGGTGAAACTCTTT,CATWDRPSKVKLF
TRGJP,-,18,TRGV9,TGTGCCTTGTGGGAGGGACTAAACCAAGAGTTGGGCAAAAAAATCAAGGTATTT,CALWEGLNQELGKKIKVF
TRGJ1/TRGJ2,few,12,TRGV4,TGTGCCACCTGGGATGGGCTGTATAAGAAACTCTTT,CATWDGLYKKLF
TRGJ1/TRGJ2,few,13,TRGV4,TGTGCCACCTGGGATGTATCGTATTATAAGAAACTCTTT,CATWDVSYYKKLF
TRGJ1/TRGJ2,-,15,TRGV9,TGTGCCTTGTGGGAGGTGCACATAGGCTATTATAAGAAACTCTTT,CALWEVHIGYYKKLF
TRGJ1/TRGJ2,-,15,TRGV9,TGTGCCTTGTGGGAGGTGCCCCCGAATTATTATAAGAAACTCTTT,CALWEVPPNYYKKLF
TRGJ1/TRGJ2,-,12,TRGV2,TGTGCCACCTGGGACGGCCAAGATAAGAAACTCTTT,CATWDGQDKKLF
TRGJ1/TRGJ2,few,14,TRGV4,TGTGCCACCTGGGATGGCGGGGATTATTATAAGAAACTCTTT,CATWDGGDYYKKLF
TRGJ1/TRGJ2,few,14,TRGV5,TGTGCCACCTGGGACAGGCAAATTCGGTATAAGAAACTCTTT,CATWDRQIRYKKLF
TRGJP2,-,15,TRGV2,TGTGCCACCTGGGACGGGCGGTGTAGTGATTGGATCAAGACGTTT,CATWDGRCSDWIKTF
TRGJ1/TRGJ2,few,14,TRGV4,TGTGCCACCTGGGACCCCGGACTTGATTATAGGAAACTCTTT,CATWDPGLDYRKLF
TRGJ1/TRGJ2,few,13,TRGV9,TGTGCCTTGTGGCCCACCGATTATTATAAGAAACTCTTT,CALWPTDYYKKLF
TRGJ1/TRGJ2,-,15,TRGV3,TGTGCCACCTGGGACAGCCCAAATACTTATTATAAGAAACTCTTT,CATWDSPNTYYKKLF
TRGJ1/TRGJ2,few,14,TRGV5,TGTGCCACCTGGGACAGGCAGGATTATTATAAGAAACTCTTT,CATWDRQDYYKKLF
TRGJ1/TRGJ2,few,14,TRGV3,TGTGCCACCTGGGAGGACCGGAATTATTATAAGAAACTCTTT,CATWEDRNYYKKLF
TRGJ1/TRGJ2,few,13,TRGV8,TGTGCCACCTGGGATCCTTATTATTATAAGAAACTCTTT,CATWDPYYYKKLF
TRGJ1/TRGJ2,-,11,TRGV8,TGTGCCACCTGGGATAGAGGCAAGAAACTCTTT,CATWDRGKKLF
TRGJ1/TRGJ2,-,10,TRGV2,TGTGCCACCTCTTTTTGGAAGAAACTCTTT,CATSFWKKLF
TRGJ1/TRGJ2,medium-sized,11,TRGV9,TGTGCCTTGTGGGAAAATTATAAGAAACTCTTT,CALWENYKKLF
TRGJ1/TRGJ2,-,13,TRGV4,TGTGCCACCTGGGATGGAATATATTATAAGAAACTCTTT,CATWDGIYYKKLF
TRGJ1/TRGJ2,-,14,TRGV8,TGTGCCACCTGGGAAAACGAGAATTATTATAAGAAACTCTTT,CATWENENYYKKLF
TRGJ1/TRGJ2,few,14,TRGV3,TGTGCCACCTGGGACAGGCGTGGGGTTTATAAGAAACTCTTT,CATWDRRGVYKKLF
TRGJ1/TRGJ2,medium-sized,11,TRGV8,TGTGCCACCTGGGATAGTTATAAGAAACTCTTT,CATWDSYKKLF
TRGJ1/TRGJ2,-,14,TRGV3,TGTGCCACCTGGGACATGCTATTTTATTATAAGAAACTCTTT,CATWDMLFYYKKLF
TRGJ1/TRGJ2,-,12,TRGV4,TGTGCCACCTGGGATGGGGAGTTTAAGAAACTCTTT,CATWDGEFKKLF
TRGJ1/TRGJ2,-,11,TRGV9,TGTGCCTTGTGGGAGAATGGTAAGAAACTCTTT,CALWENGKKLF
TRGJ1/TRGJ2,-,13,TRGV8,TGTGCCACCTGGGATACCCTCCAAGTTAAGAAACTCTTT,CATWDTLQVKKLF
TRGJ1/TRGJ2,few,14,TRGV2,TGTGCCACCTGGGACAAAGGGAATTATTATAAGAAACTCTTT,CATWDKGNYYKKLF
TRGJ1/TRGJ2,-,13,TRGV4,TGTGCCACCTGGGGAGGGAATTATTATAAGAAACTCTTT,CATWGGNYYKKLF
TRGJP2,-,14,TRGV4,TGTGCCACCTGGGATGATAGTAGTGATTGGATCAAGACGTTT,CATWDDSSDWIKTF
TRGJ1/TRGJ2,few,13,TRGV8,TGTGCCACCTGGGATATTTACTATTATAAGAAACTCTTT,CATWDIYYYKKLF
TRGJ1/TRGJ2,few,15,TRGV2,TGTGCCACCTGGGACGGGCCCGGGAATTATTATAAGAAACTCTTT,CATWDGPGNYYKKLF
TRGJ1/TRGJ2,-,14,TRGV8,TGTGCCACCTGGGATAGGCGGGAGAATTATAAGAAACTCTTT,CATWDRRENYKKLF
TRGJ1/TRGJ2,few,14,TRGV4,TGTGCCACCTGGGATACAGGTTTGGGGTATAAGAAACTCTTT,CATWDTGLGYKKLF
TRGJ1/TRGJ2,few,13,TRGV9,TGTGCCTTGTGGTCTCTTTTTTTTTATAAGAAACTCTTT,CALWSLFFYKKLF
TRGJ1/TRGJ2,few,14,TRGV3,TGTGCCACCTGGGACAGGCCGGTCTATTATAAGAAACTCTTT,CATWDRPVYYKKLF
TRGJ1/TRGJ2,-,13,TRGV3,TGTGCCACCTGGGCCAGGCCACATTATAAGAAACTCTTT,CATWARPHYKKLF
TRGJ1/TRGJ2,few,14,TRGV2,TGTGCCACCTGGGACGGGCGGTATTTTTATAAGAAACTCTTT,CATWDGRYFYKKLF